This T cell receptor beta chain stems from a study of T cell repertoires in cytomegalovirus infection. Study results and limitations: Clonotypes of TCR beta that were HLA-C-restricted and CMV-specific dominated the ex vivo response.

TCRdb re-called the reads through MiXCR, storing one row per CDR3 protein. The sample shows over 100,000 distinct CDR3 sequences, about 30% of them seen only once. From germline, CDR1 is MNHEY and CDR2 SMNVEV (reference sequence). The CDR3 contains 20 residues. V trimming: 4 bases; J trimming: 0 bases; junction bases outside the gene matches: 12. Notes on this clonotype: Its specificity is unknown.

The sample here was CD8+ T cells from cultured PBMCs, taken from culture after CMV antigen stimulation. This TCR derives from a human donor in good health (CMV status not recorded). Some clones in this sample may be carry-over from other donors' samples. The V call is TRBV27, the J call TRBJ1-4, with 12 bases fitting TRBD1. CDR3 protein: CASSSPFFGTGGPTNEKLFF. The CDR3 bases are TGTGCCAGCAGTTCTCCCTTCTTTGGGACAGGGGGCCCAACTAATGAAAAACTGTTTTTT.